The rows below give T cell receptor beta chains drawn from one sample of a study of T cells in Graves' hyperthyroidism and ophthalmopathy. MiXCR, applied by TCRdb to the multiplex PCR reads, yields one record per CDR3 protein. The table includes more than 300,000 distinct CDR3 sequences, around 20% detected once. Sequenced material: blood. The source of these receptors is a man aged 18 to 29 with Graves' ophthalmopathy. CDR3s include the opening cysteine and the closing phenylalanine or tryptophan. The D gene is left open where the match is weak. Clone sizes are given selectively: once, few, many, or a class where the clone is expanded.

v_call: TRBV19; d_call: .; j_call: TRBJ2-3; clone_size: few; cdr3_nt: TGTGCCAGTAGTCTCAGGGGTACCGCCGTCACAGATACGCAGTATTTT; cdr3_aa: CASSLRGTAVTDTQYF
v_call: TRBV27; d_call: .; j_call: TRBJ2-1; clone_size: many; cdr3_nt: TGTGCCAGCGCCTTTGGTAGGGGTTATGAGCAGTTCTTC; cdr3_aa: CASAFGRGYEQFF
v_call: TRBV11-2; d_call: .; j_call: TRBJ2-1; clone_size: many; cdr3_nt: TGTGCCAGCAGATCCGGGGCCAATGAGCAGTTCTTC; cdr3_aa: CASRSGANEQFF
v_call: TRBV24-1; d_call: .; j_call: TRBJ2-5; clone_size: .; cdr3_nt: TGTGCCACCAGTGACCCGGGACAGGGACGGGGGGGCGCGGGGGAGACCCAGTACTTC; cdr3_aa: CATSDPGQGRGGAGETQYF
v_call: TRBV28; d_call: .; j_call: TRBJ2-7; clone_size: once; cdr3_nt: TGTGCCAGCAGTCGCCCCGGGACCAGAACCTACGAGCAGTACTTC; cdr3_aa: CASSRPGTRTYEQYF
v_call: TRBV3-1; d_call: .; j_call: TRBJ1-4; clone_size: many; cdr3_nt: TGTGCCAGCAGCCAAGATTCGTTCAGCAAAGCAACTAATGAAAAACTGTTTTTT; cdr3_aa: CASSQDSFSKATNEKLFF
v_call: TRBV27; d_call: TRBD1; j_call: TRBJ1-3; clone_size: few; cdr3_nt: TGTGCCAGCAACGGGACAGCTTCTGGAAACACCATATATTTT; cdr3_aa: CASNGTASGNTIYF
v_call: TRBV3-1; d_call: .; j_call: TRBJ1-2; clone_size: many; cdr3_nt: TGTGCCAGCAGCCAAGAAGGTTTCTATGGCTACACCTTC; cdr3_aa: CASSQEGFYGYTF
v_call: TRBV2; d_call: .; j_call: TRBJ1-1; clone_size: once; cdr3_nt: TGTGCCAGCAGTGAAAGAGGGCCTGAAGCTTTCTTT; cdr3_aa: CASSERGPEAFF
v_call: TRBV24-1; d_call: TRBD1; j_call: TRBJ1-2; clone_size: few; cdr3_nt: TGTGCCACCAGTAACACAGGGGTTGTTGGCTACACCTTC; cdr3_aa: CATSNTGVVGYTF
v_call: TRBV13; d_call: .; j_call: TRBJ2-5; clone_size: many; cdr3_nt: TGTGCCAGCAGCTTAGGGACAGATGCCGAGACCCAGTACTTC; cdr3_aa: CASSLGTDAETQYF